The 2 T cell receptor beta chains below all came from one sample that was sequenced in a study of glioma-infiltrating T cells after dendritic cell vaccination (dated by TCRdb to the mid-2010s). What this sample's time point label stands for: after dendritic cell vaccination, including at tumor progression/relapse. To prepare the library, the immunoSEQ multiplex PCR assay was applied. Sourced from immuneACCESS, this table was stored by TCRdb with only in-frame sequences that have V and J called. A share of the clones is absent; for the studies checked, an unresolved V gene accounts for under half, and the remainder has no known explanation. A total of 65,000 or so clones appear in this sample, 86% of them only once. The ten largest clones take up 9.5% to 13% of the sample. The material sequenced was blood, taken after dendritic cell vaccination. The receptor source for this set is a human donor with glioblastoma.

The table lists this clone with a count of one. The V and J genes are TRBV6-1 and TRBJ2-2, with a tentative D call TRBD2 (5 bases). Germline CDR1 and CDR2: MNHNS and SASEGT. This CDR3 spans 13 amino acids. The V gene lost 7 bases and the J gene lost 5 bases, with 11 bases spanning the gap. The CDR3: CASTGRGTGELFF. CDR3 nucleotides: TGTGCCAGCACGGGGAGAGGGACCGGGGAGCTGTTTTTT.

The CDR3 loop is CASSAGTNYEQYF. CDR3 sequence (DNA): TGTGCCAGCAGCGCCGGGACTAACTACGAGCAGTACTTC. The chain has TRBV9 and TRBJ2-7; 7 bases are a match to TRBD2. The CDR3 length is 13 residues. V shed 3 bases and J 3 bases; nucleotides not matched to a gene: 3. Germline values: CDR1 SGDLS, CDR2 YYNGEE.